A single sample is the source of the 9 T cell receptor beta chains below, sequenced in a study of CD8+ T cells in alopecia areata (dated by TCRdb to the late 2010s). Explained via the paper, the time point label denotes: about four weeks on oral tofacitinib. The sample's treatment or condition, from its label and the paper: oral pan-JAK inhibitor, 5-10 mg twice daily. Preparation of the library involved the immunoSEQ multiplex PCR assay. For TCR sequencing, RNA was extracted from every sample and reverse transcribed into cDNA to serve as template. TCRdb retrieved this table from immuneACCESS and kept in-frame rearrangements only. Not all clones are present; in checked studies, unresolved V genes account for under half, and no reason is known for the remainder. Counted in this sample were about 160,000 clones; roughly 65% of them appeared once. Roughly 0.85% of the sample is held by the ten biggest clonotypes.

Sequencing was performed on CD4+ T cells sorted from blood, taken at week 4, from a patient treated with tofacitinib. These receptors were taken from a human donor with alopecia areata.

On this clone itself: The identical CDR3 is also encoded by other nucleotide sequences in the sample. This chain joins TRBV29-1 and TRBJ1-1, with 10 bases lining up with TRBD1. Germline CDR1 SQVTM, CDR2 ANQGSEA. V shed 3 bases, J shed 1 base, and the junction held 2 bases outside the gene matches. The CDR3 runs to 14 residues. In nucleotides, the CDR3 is TGCAGCGTTGAGGACAGGGGGAGGAACACTGAAGCTTTCTTT. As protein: CSVEDRGRNTEAFF.

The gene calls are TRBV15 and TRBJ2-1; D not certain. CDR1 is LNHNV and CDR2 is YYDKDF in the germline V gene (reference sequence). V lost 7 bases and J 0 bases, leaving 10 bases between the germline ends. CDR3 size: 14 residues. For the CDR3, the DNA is TGTGCCACCACCGACTCTTACTCCTACAATGAGCAGTTCTTC. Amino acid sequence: CATTDSYSYNEQFF. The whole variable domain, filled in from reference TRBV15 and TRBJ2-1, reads DAMVIQNPRYQVTQFGKPVTLSCSQTLNHNVMYWYQQKSSQAPKLLFHYYDKDFNNEADTPDNFQSRRPNTSFCFLDIRSPGLGDTAMYLCATTDSYSYNEQFFGPGTRLTVL.

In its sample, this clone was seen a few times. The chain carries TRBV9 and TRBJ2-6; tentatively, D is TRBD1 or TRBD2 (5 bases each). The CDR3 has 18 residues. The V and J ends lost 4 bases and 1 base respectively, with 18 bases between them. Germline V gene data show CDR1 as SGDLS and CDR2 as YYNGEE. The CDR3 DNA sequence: TGTGCCAGCAGCCGTACGGTTGAGGGGAGTTCTGGGGCCAACGTCCTGACTTTC. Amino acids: CASSRTVEGSSGANVLTF. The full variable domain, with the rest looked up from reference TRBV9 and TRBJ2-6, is DSGVTQTPKHLITATGQRVTLRCSPRSGDLSVYWYQQSLDQGLQFLIQYYNGEERAKGNILERFSAQQFPDLHSELNLSSLELGDSALYFCASSRTVEGSSGANVLTFGAGSRLTVL.

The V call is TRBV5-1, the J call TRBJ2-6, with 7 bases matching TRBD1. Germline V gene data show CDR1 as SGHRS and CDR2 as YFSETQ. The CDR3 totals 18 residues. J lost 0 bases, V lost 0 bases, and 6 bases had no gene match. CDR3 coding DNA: TGCGCCAGCAGCTTGGGAGGGGGCCCTAACTCTGGGGCCAACGTCCTGACTTTC. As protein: CASSLGGGPNSGANVLTF. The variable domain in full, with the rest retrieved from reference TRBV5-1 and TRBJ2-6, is KAGVTQTPRYLIKTRGQQVTLSCSPISGHRSVSWYQQTPGQGLQFLFEYFSETQRNKGNFPGRFSGRQFSNSRSEMNVSTLELGDSALYLCASSLGGGPNSGANVLTFGAGSRLTVL.

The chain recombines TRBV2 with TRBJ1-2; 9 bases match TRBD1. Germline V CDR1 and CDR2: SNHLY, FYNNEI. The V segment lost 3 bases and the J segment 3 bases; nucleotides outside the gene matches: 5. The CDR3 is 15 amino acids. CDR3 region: CASSDSTGGDYGYTF. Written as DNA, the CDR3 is TGTGCCAGCAGTGATTCAACAGGGGGCGACTATGGCTACACCTTC. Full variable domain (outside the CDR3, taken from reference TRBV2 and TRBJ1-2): EPEVTQTPSHQVTQMGQEVILRCVPISNHLYFYWYRQILGQKVEFLVSFYNNEISEKSEIFDDQFSVERPDGSNFTLKIRSTKLEDSAMYFCASSDSTGGDYGYTFGSGTRLTVV.

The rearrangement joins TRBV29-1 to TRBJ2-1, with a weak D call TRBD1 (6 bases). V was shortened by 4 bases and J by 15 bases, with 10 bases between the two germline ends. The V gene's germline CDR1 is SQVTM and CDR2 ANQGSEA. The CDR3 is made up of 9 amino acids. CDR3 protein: CSVGTGLFF. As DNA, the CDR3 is TGCAGCGTTGGAACAGGGCTGTTCTTC.

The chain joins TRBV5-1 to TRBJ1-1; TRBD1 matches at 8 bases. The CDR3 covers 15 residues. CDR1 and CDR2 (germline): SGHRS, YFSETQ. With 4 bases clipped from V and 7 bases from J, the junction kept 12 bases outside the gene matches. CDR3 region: CASSPDRVVIGEAFF. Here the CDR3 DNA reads TGCGCCAGCAGCCCGGACAGGGTAGTAATAGGTGAAGCTTTCTTT.

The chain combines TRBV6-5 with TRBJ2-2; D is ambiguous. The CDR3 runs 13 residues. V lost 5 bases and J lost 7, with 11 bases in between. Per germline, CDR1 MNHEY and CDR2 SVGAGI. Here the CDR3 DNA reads TGTGCCAGCAGTATACCCCCAGACGGGGAGCTGTTTTTT. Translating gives CASSIPPDGELFF.

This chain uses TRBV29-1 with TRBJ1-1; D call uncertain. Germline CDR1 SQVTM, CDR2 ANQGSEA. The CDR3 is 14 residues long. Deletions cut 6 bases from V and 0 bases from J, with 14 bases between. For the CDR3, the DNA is TGCAGCGTAGACCATGGACGGCTGAACACTGAAGCTTTCTTT. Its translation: CSVDHGRLNTEAFF. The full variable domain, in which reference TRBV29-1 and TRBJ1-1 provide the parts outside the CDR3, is SAVISQKPSRDICQRGTSLTIQCQVDSQVTMMFWYRQQPGQSLTLIATANQGSEATYESGFVIDKFPISRPNLTFSTLTVSNMSPEDSSIYLCSVDHGRLNTEAFFGQGTRLTVV.